Shown below are 19 T cell receptor beta chains from a single sample sequenced in a study of shared clonotypes between healthy human individuals. Only in-frame clones appear in the TCRdb table, and some are missing; sequencing was by immunoSEQ multiplex PCR. The sample gives about 92,000 clones, approximately 44% of which show up once; around 15% is in the top ten. The sample was PBMCs. The receptors were sampled from a woman aged 40 to 55 in good health. Some clones in this sample may be carry-over from other donors' samples.

This clone has just a few counts. V is TRBV7-9 and J is TRBJ2-1, with D unclear. This CDR3 has 11 amino acids. Trimming took 3 bases from V and 3 from J, leaving 0 bases between them. CDR1 is SEHNR and CDR2 is FQNEAQ in the germline V gene (reference sequence). CDR3 in amino acids: CASSFYNEQFF. DNA for the CDR3: TGTGCCAGCAGCTTCTACAATGAGCAGTTCTTC.

This clone was detected only once. This rearrangement joins TRBV30 to TRBJ1-4; D remains unclear. The CDR3 contains 14 residues. Germline V lookup: CDR1 GTSNPN, CDR2 SVGIG (reference sequence). V lost 0 bases and J 0 bases, leaving 5 bases between the germline ends. The CDR3 region has the DNA TGTGCCTGGAGTGTGTTTGCAACTAATGAAAAACTGTTTTTT. This codes for CAWSVFATNEKLFF.

The table lists this clone with many counts. The chain employs TRBV5-1 and TRBJ1-4; D is unclear. Trimming cost V 6 bases and J 8 bases, with 20 bases left between them. The CDR3 is 15 residues long. In germline, CDR1 is SGHRS, CDR2 YFSETQ. In nucleotides, the CDR3 is TGCGCCAGCAACCCCCGGGCTGGGGTGAAAGAAAAACTGTTTTTT. Translated, it gives CASNPRAGVKEKLFF.

This clone was seen a single time. The chain is built from TRBV7-2 and TRBJ1-3; D not certain. The CDR3 is 15 residues long. Germline values: CDR1 SGHTA, CDR2 FQGNSA. V lost 3 bases and J 3 bases, leaving 12 bases between the germline ends. The DNA of the CDR3 is TGTGCCAGCAGCTTGAGGGAACAAGTTGGAAACACCATATATTTT. Its translation is CASSLREQVGNTIYF.

V and J are TRBV28 and TRBJ1-1; the match to TRBD1 covers 8 bases. The CDR3 consists of 12 residues. V shed 7 bases and J 12 bases; nucleotides not matched to a gene: 10. Germline CDR1 MDHEN, CDR2 SYDVKM. The CDR3 protein is CASTLRQGLSFF. The CDR3 DNA follows: TGTGCCAGCACCCTTAGACAGGGGTTATCTTTCTTT. Based on the CDR3 plus reference TRBV28 and TRBJ1-1, the full variable domain is DVKVTQSSRYLVKRTGEKVFLECVQDMDHENMFWYRQDPGLGLRLIYFSYDVKMKEKGDIPEGYSVSREKKERFSLILESASTNQTSMYLCASTLRQGLSFFGQGTRLTVV.

Concerning this clone itself: Germline and junction disagree at one end, which may indicate a read error. V is TRBV6-5 and J is TRBJ2-5; possibly TRBD2 for D (5 bases). This CDR3 has 15 amino acids. The germline CDR1 and CDR2 sequences are MNHEY and SVGAGI. The CDR3 is CAISGGLASSETQYF. CDR3 nucleotides: TGTGCCATCAGTGGCGGTCTAGCATCGTCAGAGACCCAGTACTTC.

This clone was detected a few times. The chain is built from TRBV7-2 and TRBJ2-1; 9 bases fit TRBD2. This CDR3 is built from 16 residues. Germline values: CDR1 SGHTA, CDR2 FQGNSA. V shed 1 base and J 4 bases; nucleotides not matched to a gene: 5. The DNA of the CDR3 is TGTGCCAGCAGCTTAGACGCGGGAGGGCCTTACAATGAGCAGTTCTTC. Amino acids: CASSLDAGGPYNEQFF.

This clone was counted only a few times. Other DNA sequences in this specimen translate into the identical CDR3. The V and J genes are TRBV18 and TRBJ2-5; D unclear. V was shortened by 2 bases and J by 5 bases, with 6 bases between the two germline ends. The CDR3 extends over 12 amino acids. Germline V gives CDR1 KGHSH, CDR2 LQKENI. CDR3 loop: CASSPGRETQYF. CDR3 DNA sequence: TGTGCCAGCTCACCAGGGCGGGAGACCCAGTACTTC.

V usage is TRBV28 and J usage is TRBJ2-7, with 7 bases lining up with TRBD2. V lost 3 bases and J lost 0; bases outside the gene matches: 5. The CDR3 extends over 15 amino acids. In germline, CDR1 is MDHEN, CDR2 SYDVKM. The chain's CDR3 is CASSLGGRASYEQYF. The CDR3 DNA follows: TGTGCCAGCAGTTTGGGGGGGAGGGCCTCCTACGAGCAGTACTTC. Based on the CDR3 plus reference TRBV28 and TRBJ2-7, the full variable domain is DVKVTQSSRYLVKRTGEKVFLECVQDMDHENMFWYRQDPGLGLRLIYFSYDVKMKEKGDIPEGYSVSREKKERFSLILESASTNQTSMYLCASSLGGRASYEQYFGPGTRLTVT.

The chain couples TRBV11-2 to TRBJ2-7; 9 bases are a match to TRBD1. The V gene's germline CDR1 is SGHAT and CDR2 FQNNGV. This CDR3 region has 14 residues. J was trimmed by 5 bases and V by 5 bases; bases with no gene match: 7. CDR3 bases: TGTGCCAGCAGCCCTACTACAGGGGGCCACGAGCAGTACTTC. This codes for CASSPTTGGHEQYF.

The V and J genes are TRBV5-4 and TRBJ2-7; the match to TRBD2 covers 7 bases. Looked up from germline, CDR1 is SGHNT and CDR2 is YYREEE (reference sequence). Trimming at V came to 3 bases and at J to 6 bases, leaving 6 bases not matched to a gene. This CDR3 is built from 13 residues. The CDR3 region is CASSSKTSREQYF. The CDR3 coding sequence is TGTGCCAGCAGCTCCAAGACTAGCCGCGAGCAGTACTTC.

With respect to this clone: A read error may be the cause here, since a much bigger clone is one base away. The rearrangement links TRBV7-9 to TRBJ2-7; 9 bases are shared with TRBD2. The trim removed 8 bases at V and 4 bases at J, leaving 6 bases unmatched. Germline V gives CDR1 SEHNR, CDR2 FQNEAQ (reference sequence). This CDR3 has 13 amino acids. This CDR3 is CASQREVLYEQYF. The CDR3 DNA sequence: TGTGCCAGCCAGCGGGAGGTCTTATACGAGCAGTACTTC.

V gene TRBV7-8 combines with J gene TRBJ2-1, with 7 bases fitting TRBD1. V lost 3 bases and J lost 5; bases outside the gene matches: 7. The germline CDR1 and CDR2 sequences are SGHVS and FQNEAQ. There are 15 residues in the CDR3. CDR3 bases: TGTGCCAGCAGCTTTGGCAGGGGGAATCACAATGAGCAGTTCTTC. It translates to CASSFGRGNHNEQFF. The full variable domain, its missing parts supplied by reference TRBV7-8 and TRBJ2-1, is GAGVSQSPRYKVAKRGQDVALRCDPISGHVSLFWYQQALGQGPEFLTYFQNEAQLDKSGLPSDRFFAERPEGSVSTLKIQRTQQEDSAVYLCASSFGRGNHNEQFFGPGTRLTVL.

At least ten counts were recorded for this clone. The chain couples TRBV29-1 to TRBJ1-2; D call uncertain. Germline assignment: CDR1 SQVTM and CDR2 ANQGSEA. V lost 0 bases and J 8 bases, leaving 10 bases between the germline ends. The CDR3 runs 12 residues. CDR3 in DNA: TGCAGCGTTGAAGATTCCGGACGGGGCTACACCTTC. It translates to CSVEDSGRGYTF. Complete variable domain (other parts from reference TRBV29-1 and TRBJ1-2): SAVISQKPSRDICQRGTSLTIQCQVDSQVTMMFWYRQQPGQSLTLIATANQGSEATYESGFVIDKFPISRPNLTFSTLTVSNMSPEDSSIYLCSVEDSGRGYTFGSGTRLTVV.

This clone was recorded many times. This chain links TRBV18 with TRBJ1-1, with D unclear. The CDR3 covers 12 residues. Germline V gives CDR1 KGHSH, CDR2 LQKENI. Between the trimmed V and J ends, which lost 3 bases and 8 bases, there was a span of 10 bases. DNA for the CDR3: TGTGCCAGCTCACCCTTCGAGGGAGAAGCTTTCTTT. Its protein is CASSPFEGEAFF.

The chain has TRBV5-5 and TRBJ2-7; no reliable D call. The CDR3 is made up of 12 amino acids. Trimming stripped 3 bases from V and 11 bases from J, with 15 bases between. In germline, CDR1 is SGHKS, CDR2 YYEKEE (reference sequence). The CDR3, as DNA: TGTGCCAGCAGCTGGGCCCTCAAGGTTGAGTACTTC. This codes for CASSWALKVEYF.

Worth noting for this clone: Other DNA variants within this sample encode the same CDR3. The chain links TRBV19 to TRBJ2-5, with 8 positions matching TRBD2. The CDR3 is made up of 14 amino acids. The germline V gene has CDR1 LNHDA and CDR2 SQIVND (reference sequence). Germline trimming cut 3 bases from V and 4 bases from J; bases unmatched to any gene: 4. DNA for the CDR3: TGTGCCAGTAGTATCCCCGGACTAGCAGAGACCCAGTACTTC. Amino acid sequence: CASSIPGLAETQYF.

The rearrangement links TRBV5-1 to TRBJ2-2; D not certain. The CDR3 runs 15 residues. The germline V gene has CDR1 SGHRS and CDR2 YFSETQ. Trimming shortened V by 1 base and J by 1 base, and 8 bases separated the two germline ends. The CDR3 reads CASSLYRLNTGELFF. Here the CDR3 DNA reads TGCGCCAGCAGCTTGTATAGGCTGAACACCGGGGAGCTGTTTTTT.

This clone was picked up many times. This chain connects TRBV4-3 to TRBJ1-2; D not certain. Germline values: CDR1 LGHNA, CDR2 YSLEER. The germline V and J ends were trimmed by 0 bases and 5 bases, with 10 bases remaining between them. The CDR3 runs to 14 residues. The CDR3 here is CASSQESGLYGYTF. CDR3 DNA: TGCGCCAGCAGCCAAGAGTCCGGTCTTTATGGCTACACCTTC.